This section outlines one T cell receptor (beta chain) sequence together with its context. Trimming removed 5 bases from V and 3 bases from J; junction bases left unmatched: 16. This CDR3 has 18 residues. Germline values: CDR1 MNHNY, CDR2 SVGAGI (reference sequence). Clones were read by immunoSEQ multiplex PCR, and TCRdb kept only the in-frame ones, dropping some. The sample contains 110,000 to 150,000 clones, about 82% of which appear only once. This entry comes from a study of blood T cell repertoires in COVID-19. Study overall: The analysed material was cDNA or gDNA that came from T cells, B-cell-depleted T cells, or PBMCs.

This TCR was sampled from a woman in her sixties or seventies with acute or convalescent COVID-19. The chain combines TRBV6-6 with TRBJ2-1; 7 bases match TRBD2. The specimen was peripheral blood. CDR3 protein: CASSLMGGSGPRYNEQFF. CDR3 DNA: TGTGCCAGCAGTCTCATGGGGGGGTCTGGGCCTCGCTACAATGAGCAGTTCTTC.